The TCR beta chain under discussion was sequenced for a study of PD-L1 blockade in urothelial cancer (dated by TCRdb to 2016 to 2017). Context from the whole study: All patients started therapy around 2014 and received atezolizumab 1,200 mg intravenously every 3 weeks. About nine tenths of the roughly 29 patients were identified as males with urothelial cancer of bladder origin, and a prior smoking history was reported by 18 of 29 patients. Patients had an ECOG performance status of 0 or 1 and had received between 0 and 3 prior chemotherapy regimens. Blood samples were analyzed at two time points: 3 weeks after treatment start (second dose) and 6 weeks after treatment start. Blood samples yielded a median of around 150,000 T cells and approximately 83,000 unique TCRs, with median clonality approximately 0.08. An exploratory multi-omic analysis was conducted of the somatic, immune and clinical correlates of response to PD-L1 blockade with atezolizumab in urothelial cancer. TCR sequencing covered pretreatment tumor samples and matched, serially collected peripheral blood taken before and after atezolizumab treatment. Durable clinical benefit was defined as a progression-free survival longer than 6 months, and TCR features were additionally tested against progression-free survival and overall survival. In the same patients, pretreatment tumors underwent whole exome sequencing and RNA sequencing in addition to TCR sequencing. Under ten patients achieved durable clinical benefit and approximately 19 did not. Over 28 patients had pretreatment blood TCR-seq, some 25 had at least one posttreatment blood collection, and some 25 had tumor TCR-seq. Paper-wide results and their limitations: Small sample size (n ≈ 28) and many exploratory analyses mean the results are intended to be hypothesis-generating. Among patients with durable benefit, tumor-associated TCR clones showed greater expansion in peripheral blood 3 weeks after treatment started (n = 22, p = 0.022). Improved progression-free and overall survival was associated with having pretreatment peripheral blood TCR clonality below the median.

The germline V gene gives CDR1 as SGHDT and CDR2 as YYEEEE. The CDR3 runs 13 residues from the cysteine to the phenylalanine. The read is trimmed to its CDR3 DNA, 39 bases read in frame from base 1. Deletion took 6 bases off V and 5 bases off J, with a span of 13 bases between the germline ends. With regard to this clone: What antigen it recognizes has not been identified. No clone much larger than this one lies a single base away; base qualities are absent.

The time point label for this specimen denotes: pretreatment peripheral blood. A total of 25 to 35 patients with locally advanced or metastatic urothelial carcinoma, treated at Memorial Sloan Kettering on a trial protocol, made up the cohort. Peripheral blood mononuclear cells were collected pretreatment and during treatment, with between 1 and 8 total time points obtained per patient. The Qiagen DNeasy Blood extraction kit was used to purify genomic DNA from total PBMCs and tumor samples. Collected pretreatment and during treatment, PBMCs were isolated and stored as previously described. Synthetic TCR analog templates were spiked into each PCR so that absolute template abundance could be estimated from read counts. The immunoSEQ assay used bias-controlled V and J gene primers to amplify TCRbeta CDR3 regions from genomic DNA. Sequencing of rearranged TCRbeta segments was performed at approximately 20X coverage. As for the authors' bioinformatics: Clustering was used to correct sequencing errors, and CDR3s were annotated against IMGT to assign V, D and J genes. Only productive TCRbeta rearrangements were used in downstream analyses, excluding out-of-frame or stop-codon sequences. Clonality was calculated as one minus the Shannon entropy normalized by the log of the number of unique productive sequences. Clones differing between time points or between blood and tumor were identified by Fisher's exact test with Benjamini-Hochberg correction at adjusted p below 0.01. TCRdb took over this immuneACCESS table, retaining in-frame rearrangements with V and J assigned. Such tables are incomplete; in checked studies, under half of the missing clones stem from an unresolved V gene, and the remainder is unexplained. The V and J calls and clone size were taken over from that table, and D and trimming were inferred from the DNA. Present in this sample are about 35,000 clones, around four fifths of which were seen just once. The ten largest clonotypes hold under 8% of the sample.

The specimen comprised PBMCs, sampled around atezolizumab (anti-PD-L1) treatment. The rearrangement combines TRBV5-6 with TRBJ2-3, with a tentative D gene TRBD2 over 6 matching bases. This sequence originates from a man in his sixties with urothelial cancer. The DNA sequence follows: TGTGCCAGCACCGGAGGGTCGGGAGATACGCAGTATTTT. This encodes CASTGGSGDTQYF.